A selection of T cell receptor beta chains follows, all from one sample in a study of cytomegalovirus exposure and HLA in healthy donors. The protocol was immunoSEQ multiplex PCR, while the TCRdb copy is restricted to in-frame clones and leaves out a portion. The sample has 310,000 or so clones; 70% to 90% are singletons. The sample was PBMCs. The receptors shown here come from a young woman in good health and CMV-seronegative. CDR3s include the opening cysteine and the closing phenylalanine or tryptophan. D genes are given only for firm matches. Expanded clones are given a class, and other clones once, few, many or no size at all.

d_call	clone_size	v_call	j_call	cdr3_nt	cdr3_aa
NA	NA	TRBV13	TRBJ2-1	TGTGCCAGCAGCTTGAGGGGGGGGGTTTTGGATGAGCAGTTCTTC	CASSLRGGVLDEQFF
NA	NA	TRBV19	TRBJ2-4	TGTGCCAGTATTGGGACAACACAAAACATTCAGTACTTC	CASIGTTQNIQYF
NA	NA	TRBV6-1	TRBJ1-5	TGTGCCAGCAGCGCTAGTTGGCAGCCCCAGCATTTT	CASSASWQPQHF
NA	once	TRBV7-8	TRBJ1-1	TGTGCCAGCAGCTTAGGACAGGTGGGGAGCGCTTTCTTT	CASSLGQVGSAFF
TRBD2	NA	TRBV29-1	TRBJ2-3	TGCAGCGTTGATGGCGGCGGGGGGGGGACAGATACGCAGTATTTT	CSVDGGGGGTDTQYF
TRBD2	NA	TRBV19	TRBJ2-5	TGTGCCAGTAGTATAGTATTGGGAGCGGGGATGAACTTCGAGACCCAGTACTTC	CASSIVLGAGMNFETQYF
TRBD2	NA	TRBV11-2	TRBJ2-7	TGTGCCAGCAGCATAACCGGGACTAAGTCCTTCGAGCAGTACTTC	CASSITGTKSFEQYF
NA	NA	TRBV10-1	TRBJ1-1	TGCGCCAGCAGTCCGACACTGAACACTGAAGCTTTCTTT	CASSPTLNTEAFF
NA	few	TRBV5-1	TRBJ2-5	TGCGCCAGCGAAAGATCCGCCGGGGTTATCGGGGAGACCCAGTACTTC	CASERSAGVIGETQYF
NA	NA	TRBV7-9	TRBJ1-1	TGTGCCAGCAGCCCCCAGGACACTGAAGCTTTCTTT	CASSPQDTEAFF
NA	few	TRBV7-9	TRBJ1-2	TGTGCCAGCAGCCCCCTGTCCTATGGCTACACCTTC	CASSPLSYGYTF
TRBD1	NA	TRBV5-5	TRBJ1-2	TGTGCCAGCAGCTACAGGGGTACGACGTACGGCTACACCTTC	CASSYRGTTYGYTF
TRBD2	NA	TRBV9	TRBJ2-1	TGTGCCAGCAGCGTAAACCCCCAGAGGGAGGGTAGTGACAATGAGCAGTTCTTC	CASSVNPQREGSDNEQFF
NA	NA	TRBV10-2	TRBJ2-2	TGCGCCAGCAGTGAGTCAACCGGCGGCACCGGGGAGCTGTTTTTT	CASSESTGGTGELFF
TRBD1	NA	TRBV27	TRBJ1-5	TGTGCCAGCAGTCTGGACAGGGGGACGCCCCAGCATTTT	CASSLDRGTPQHF
NA	once	TRBV30	TRBJ2-3	TGTGCCTGGAGTGTTCCGGGGGGCGCCTGGGGTCACACAGATACGCAGTATTTT	CAWSVPGGAWGHTDTQYF
TRBD1	once	TRBV18	TRBJ1-2	TGTGCCAGCTCCCCAACCCTTGGGACAGCGTTCTATGGCTACACCTTC	CASSPTLGTAFYGYTF
TRBD2	NA	TRBV10-3	TRBJ2-1	TGTGCCATCACCCTGGGGACTAACCCCTACAATGAGCAGTTCTTC	CAITLGTNPYNEQFF
TRBD1	NA	TRBV27	TRBJ1-1	TGTGCCAGCAGTCTCCCCCGACAGGGCTGGGACACTGAAGCTTTCTTT	CASSLPRQGWDTEAFF
NA	NA	TRBV2	TRBJ2-5	TGTGCCAGCGAAGTAGCGGCGTACCAAGAGACCCAGTACTTC	CASEVAAYQETQYF
NA	NA	TRBV11-3	TRBJ2-7	TGTGCCAGCAACACCCGGGGGGCGCCCTACGAGCAGTACTTC	CASNTRGAPYEQYF
NA	once	TRBV5-1	TRBJ2-3	TGCGCCAGCAGCTTCGTCGGCAGGGGAATCACAGATACGCAGTATTTT	CASSFVGRGITDTQYF
NA	once	TRBV11-2	TRBJ1-1	TGTGCCAGCAGCTTAGTCTGGCCTGAAGCTTTCTTT	CASSLVWPEAFF
TRBD2	NA	TRBV7-6	TRBJ2-7	TGTGCCAGCAGCCTACCGGCGGGGGGTTTAGAAGAGCAGTACTTC	CASSLPAGGLEEQYF
TRBD2	NA	TRBV10-3	TRBJ2-5	TGTGCCATCAGTCCCAGCGGGGGACAAGAGACCCAGTACTTC	CAISPSGGQETQYF
TRBD2	NA	TRBV4-2	TRBJ2-7	TGTGCCAGCAGCCAAGCGAGCGGGGGCTACGAGCAGTACTTC	CASSQASGGYEQYF
TRBD2	NA	TRBV2	TRBJ2-7	TGTGCCAGAGGGGACTACTCCTACGAGCAGTACTTC	CARGDYSYEQYF
TRBD1	few	TRBV18	TRBJ2-1	TGTGCCAGCTCAGACGGGACAGGGGATGAGCAGTTCTTC	CASSDGTGDEQFF
NA	few	TRBV2	TRBJ1-1	TGTGCCAGCAGTGAAGTAGGGGAAATGACTGAAGCTTTCTTT	CASSEVGEMTEAFF
NA	NA	TRBV19	TRBJ2-5	TGTGCCAGTAGTATAACCGGACTCGGAGAGACCCAGTACTTC	CASSITGLGETQYF
TRBD2	NA	TRBV6-1	TRBJ2-1	TGTGCCAGCGTCCTAGCGGGGGGGCGTTACAATGAGCAGTTCTTC	CASVLAGGRYNEQFF
TRBD1	NA	TRBV19	TRBJ1-6	TGTGCCAGTAGTATCTCGGGACAGGGGGTTTTCTATAATTCACCCCTCCACTTT	CASSISGQGVFYNSPLHF
NA	NA	TRBV6-6	TRBJ1-2	TGTGCCAGCACGCCGGGGGGGTTGGGCTATGGCTACACCTTC	CASTPGGLGYGYTF
NA	NA	TRBV2	TRBJ1-6	TGTGCCAGCAGTGGCGCACAGGGCTTAATGTATAATTCACCCCTCCACTTT	CASSGAQGLMYNSPLHF
NA	NA	TRBV13	TRBJ1-4	TGTGCCAGCAGCTTCGATTCTAGGGGCAACGAAAAACTGTTTTTT	CASSFDSRGNEKLFF
NA	NA	TRBV5-5	TRBJ2-7	TGTGCCAGCAGCTTGGGGCCGACCTACGAGCAGTACTTC	CASSLGPTYEQYF